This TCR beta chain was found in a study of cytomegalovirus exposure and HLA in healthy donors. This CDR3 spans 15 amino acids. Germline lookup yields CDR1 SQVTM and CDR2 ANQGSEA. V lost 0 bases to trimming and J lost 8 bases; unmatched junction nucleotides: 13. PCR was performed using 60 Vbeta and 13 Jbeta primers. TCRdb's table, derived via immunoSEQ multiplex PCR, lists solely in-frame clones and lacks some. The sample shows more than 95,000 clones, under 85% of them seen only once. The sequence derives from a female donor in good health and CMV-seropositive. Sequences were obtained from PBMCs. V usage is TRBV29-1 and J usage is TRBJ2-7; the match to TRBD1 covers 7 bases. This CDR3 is CSVEEVGTGTVKQYF. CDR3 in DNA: TGCAGCGTTGAAGAAGTTGGGACGGGGACAGTCAAGCAGTACTTC.